The 28 T cell receptor beta chains below come from one sample, sequenced in a study of blood T cell repertoires in COVID-19 (dated by TCRdb to about 2020). Library construction relied on the immunoSEQ multiplex PCR assay. TCRdb stores this immuneACCESS table with in-frame sequences only. Part of the clones is absent; in the studies checked, under half of the shortfall reflects unresolved V genes, and no reason is known for the rest. In this sample the table shows some 160,000 clones, roughly 90% of which occur a single time. The ten largest clonotypes hold approximately 3% of the sample. The sample comprised peripheral blood. These receptors came from a man aged 55-75 years with acute or convalescent COVID-19.

This clone was seen once. The CDR3 coding sequence is TGTGCCAGCAGTTACGACAGGGGTTTATACAATGAGCAGTTCTTC. This gives the protein CASSYDRGLYNEQFF. The chain couples TRBV6-5 to TRBJ2-1, with TRBD1 identical over 8 bases. The CDR3 consists of 15 residues. With V trimmed by 2 bases and J by 4 bases, 4 bases remained unmatched. Germline V gives CDR1 MNHEY, CDR2 SVGAGI.

This clone appeared a single time. This chain's CDR3 is CASSRGAAGGELFF. The DNA of the CDR3 is TGTGCCAGCAGCCGGGGGGCGGCGGGCGGGGAGCTGTTTTTT. The chain carries TRBV5-5 and TRBJ2-2, with TRBD2 as a possible D gene (7 bases). The germline V and J ends were trimmed by 4 bases and 7 bases, with 14 bases remaining between them. The V gene's germline CDR1 is SGHKS and CDR2 YYEKEE (reference sequence). This CDR3 comprises 14 residues. Using reference TRBV5-5 and TRBJ2-2 for the parts outside the CDR3, the full variable domain is DAGVTQSPTHLIKTRGQQVTLRCSPISGHKSVSWYQQVLGQGPQFIFQYYEKEERGRGNFPDRFSARQFPNYSSELNVNALLLGDSALYLCASSRGAAGGELFFGEGSRLTVL.

This clone was counted only a few times. The chain couples TRBV6-5 to TRBJ2-7; TRBD2 is a possible D gene (6 bases). This CDR3 is 13 amino acids long. The ends were cut back, 7 bases at V and 2 bases at J, with 12 bases in the middle. CDR1 is MNHEY, CDR2 SVGAGI, per germline. This chain's CDR3 is CASKRRETYEQYF. CDR3 DNA: TGTGCCAGCAAGCGACGGGAGACCTACGAGCAGTACTTC.

The chain joins TRBV11-2 to TRBJ2-3; D might be TRBD1 (6 bases). CDR1 and CDR2 (germline): SGHAT, FQNNGV. The CDR3 covers 16 residues. V lost 0 bases and J lost 0, with 10 bases in between. The CDR3 region has the DNA TGTGCCAGCAGCTTAGAACAGGGATCTAGCACAGATACGCAGTATTTT. Translation gives CASSLEQGSSTDTQYF.

The V call is TRBV4-1, the J call TRBJ2-7; D might be TRBD1 (6 bases). The CDR3 contains 16 residues. CDR1 MGHRA and CDR2 YSYEKL come from the germline V gene. Trimming took 0 bases from V and 3 from J, leaving 15 bases between them. The chain's CDR3 is CASSQDESGHVYEQYF. The CDR3 DNA reads TGCGCCAGCAGCCAAGATGAGTCGGGACACGTCTACGAGCAGTACTTC.

This rearrangement joins TRBV7-2 to TRBJ2-1, with unresolved D. Germline V CDR1 and CDR2: SGHTA, FQGNSA. The CDR3 loop spans 12 amino acids. The germline V and J ends were trimmed by 2 bases and 10 bases, with 9 bases remaining between them. This CDR3 reads CASSLWRREQFF. Written as DNA, the CDR3 is TGTGCCAGCAGCTTATGGCGGCGCGAGCAGTTCTTC.

The chain combines TRBV2 with TRBJ1-2; D is uncertain. V lost 9 bases and J 2 bases, leaving 10 bases between the germline ends. CDR1 SNHLY and CDR2 FYNNEI come from the germline V gene. The CDR3 has 12 residues. The CDR3 DNA is TGTGCCAGAAAACAGCAGAACTATGGCTACACCTTC. Protein sequence: CARKQQNYGYTF.

The chain has TRBV4-3 and TRBJ1-2; D not certain. The germline gives CDR1 LGHNA, CDR2 YSLEER. V shed 0 bases and J shed 4 bases, with 12 bases lying between them. CDR3 length: 15 residues. CDR3 residues: CASSQESSAVYGYTF. The CDR3 nucleotides read TGCGCCAGCAGCCAAGAATCGAGCGCGGTCTATGGCTACACCTTC.

The chain recombines TRBV12-5 with TRBJ2-7, with 8 bases lining up with TRBD2. V shed 0 bases and J 3 bases; nucleotides not matched to a gene: 7. The CDR3 spans 16 residues. Looked up from germline, CDR1 is LGHNT and CDR2 is FRNRAP. The CDR3 reads CASGLVRVTSVYEQYF. The CDR3 DNA reads TGTGCTAGTGGTTTGGTAAGAGTGACTAGCGTCTACGAGCAGTACTTC. Full variable domain (remainder filled in from reference TRBV12-5 and TRBJ2-7): DARVTQTPRHKVTEMGQEVTMRCQPILGHNTVFWYRQTMMQGLELLAYFRNRAPLDDSGMPKDRFSAEMPDATLATLKIQPSEPRDSAVYFCASGLVRVTSVYEQYFGPGTRLTVT.

This rearrangement joins TRBV19 to TRBJ1-5; tentatively, D is TRBD1 (6 bases). The CDR3 has 17 residues. V lost 7 bases, J lost 1 base, and 20 bases lay in between. The germline gives CDR1 LNHDA, CDR2 SQIVND (reference sequence). As DNA, the CDR3 is TGTGCCAGTACAGCAAACAGGGTACGAAGAAGCAATCAGCCCCAGCATTTT. Protein sequence: CASTANRVRRSNQPQHF. Combining the CDR3 with reference TRBV19 and TRBJ1-5 gives the whole variable domain DGGITQSPKYLFRKEGQNVTLSCEQNLNHDAMYWYRQDPGQGLRLIYYSQIVNDFQKGDIAEGYSVSREKKESFPLTVTSAQKNPTAFYLCASTANRVRRSNQPQHFGDGTRLSIL.

The rearrangement joins TRBV19 to TRBJ1-5; 7 bases align to TRBD1. The CDR3 sequence is 15 residues long. Germline CDR1 LNHDA, CDR2 SQIVND (reference sequence). Unmatched junction bases numbered 7, after V lost 6 bases and J lost 2 bases. The CDR3 DNA sequence: TGTGCCAGTAGAACTACAGGGGCCCGCAATCAGCCCCAGCATTTT. It is translated as CASRTTGARNQPQHF.

The V and J genes are TRBV12-5 and TRBJ2-3; a weak D match, TRBD2 (5 bases). The CDR3 runs 15 residues. Deletions cut 7 bases from V and 3 bases from J, with 17 bases between. The germline CDR1 and CDR2 sequences are LGHNT and FRNRAP. CDR3 sequence: CASAPEGSWTDTQYF. The CDR3 region has the DNA TGTGCTAGTGCCCCCGAGGGATCGTGGACAGATACGCAGTATTTT.

The rearrangement joins TRBV9 to TRBJ2-5; no clear D. The CDR3 has 13 amino acids. The V end was cut by 0 bases, the J end by 4 bases, with 7 bases between. Germline lookup yields CDR1 SGDLS and CDR2 YYNGEE. The DNA for the CDR3 is TGTGCCAGCAGCGTAGATCCCGTAGAGACCCAGTACTTC. Amino acid sequence: CASSVDPVETQYF.

The J gene is TRBJ1-5, the V gene TRBV19; D perhaps matches TRBD1 (5 bases). Germline V gives CDR1 LNHDA, CDR2 SQIVND (reference sequence). The length of the CDR3 is 14 residues. Trimming pared 3 bases from V and 6 bases from J, leaving 12 bases between. The CDR3 is CASSMALGGQPQHF. The DNA of the CDR3 is TGTGCCAGTAGTATGGCTTTGGGGGGTCAGCCCCAGCATTTT.

V usage is TRBV24-1 and J usage is TRBJ2-2; no definite D call. Germline V gene data show CDR1 as KGHDR and CDR2 as SFDVKD. The CDR3 extends over 13 amino acids. The V end was cut by 4 bases, the J end by 6 bases, with 8 bases between. The CDR3 reads CATSEFSAGELFF. The DNA for the CDR3 is TGTGCCACCAGTGAATTCTCGGCCGGGGAGCTGTTTTTT.

V gene TRBV12-3 or TRBV12-4 combines with J gene TRBJ1-2, with 9 bases aligning to TRBD1. J was trimmed by 5 bases and V by 6 bases; bases with no gene match: 4. CDR3 length: 13 amino acids. The CDR3 region has the DNA TGTGCCAGCAGCGTGGGACAGGGATATGGCTACACCTTC. It specifies CASSVGQGYGYTF.

The chain has TRBV9 and TRBJ1-3; D is uncertain. The CDR3 is 15 amino acids. CDR1 is SGDLS, CDR2 YYNGEE, per germline. V lost 2 bases to trimming and J lost 1 base, with 10 bases between them. CDR3 residues: CASSVLQQSGNTIYF. The CDR3 nucleotides read TGTGCCAGCAGCGTCCTACAGCAATCTGGAAACACCATATATTTT.

This clone was detected once. The V gene is TRBV12-5, the J gene TRBJ2-3, with TRBD1 identical over 9 bases. The CDR3 consists of 18 residues. CDR1 is LGHNT and CDR2 is FRNRAP in the germline V gene. With 1 base clipped from V and 2 bases from J, the junction kept 10 bases outside the gene matches. CDR3 amino acids: CASGLDLDGQGNTDTQYF. CDR3 sequence (DNA): TGTGCTAGTGGTTTGGACCTCGACGGACAGGGGAACACAGATACGCAGTATTTT. The variable domain in full, completed from reference TRBV12-5 and TRBJ2-3, reads DARVTQTPRHKVTEMGQEVTMRCQPILGHNTVFWYRQTMMQGLELLAYFRNRAPLDDSGMPKDRFSAEMPDATLATLKIQPSEPRDSAVYFCASGLDLDGQGNTDTQYFGPGTRLTVL.

The chain joins TRBV6-6 to TRBJ2-7, with 9 bases lining up with TRBD2. CDR1 is MNHNY, CDR2 SVGAGI, per germline (reference sequence). The CDR3 consists of 14 residues. Germline trimming cut 5 bases from V and 3 bases from J; bases unmatched to any gene: 5. CDR3 sequence (DNA): TGTGCCAGCAGTCGGACTAGCGTGGGCTACGAGCAGTACTTC. Its protein is CASSRTSVGYEQYF.

The gene calls are TRBV7-9 and TRBJ1-5, with a weak D call TRBD1 (6 bases). Germline V gene data show CDR1 as SEHNR and CDR2 as FQNEAQ (reference sequence). The CDR3 has 18 amino acids. The V end was cut by 5 bases, the J end by 1 base, with 21 bases between. The CDR3 reads CASSHVPPGHHSNQPQHF. CDR3 DNA sequence: TGTGCCAGCAGCCACGTCCCTCCGGGACACCACAGCAATCAGCCCCAGCATTTT.

The chain links TRBV27 to TRBJ2-7; maybe TRBD2 (5 bases). With 4 bases removed from V and 6 bases from J, the gap between germline ends came to 13 bases. This CDR3 spans 13 amino acids. Per the germline V gene, CDR1 is MNHEY and CDR2 is SMNVEV (reference sequence). DNA of the CDR3: TGTGCCAGCAGTTCCCACGGAGAGGGCGAGCAGTACTTC. Translation gives CASSSHGEGEQYF.

The V and J genes are TRBV27 and TRBJ1-5; 8 bases match TRBD1. The CDR3 has 14 residues. Germline V CDR1 and CDR2: MNHEY, SMNVEV (reference sequence). With V trimmed by 4 bases and J by 6 bases, 5 bases remained unmatched. This chain's CDR3 is CASSSRQGIQPQHF. The CDR3 nucleotides are TGTGCCAGCAGTTCTCGACAGGGGATTCAGCCCCAGCATTTT.

V usage is TRBV10-3 and J usage is TRBJ1-2; TRBD1 matches 9 bases. V was clipped by 10 bases and J by 7 bases; unmatched bases: 7. This CDR3 has 12 residues. CDR1 is ENHRY, CDR2 SYGVKD, per germline. In nucleotides, the CDR3 is TGTGCCACCCTAGGGACAGGGCTTGGCTACACCTTC. The encoded protein is CATLGTGLGYTF.

J is TRBJ1-5 and V is TRBV6-5, with TRBD1 as a possible D gene (6 bases). The CDR3 spans 15 residues. CDR1 is MNHEY, CDR2 SVGAGI, per germline. The V gene lost 6 bases and the J gene lost 6 bases, with 18 bases spanning the gap. The CDR3 reads CASSPGGRGVQPQHF. CDR3 DNA sequence: TGTGCCAGCAGCCCCGGTGGCAGGGGCGTTCAGCCCCAGCATTTT.

The rearrangement joins TRBV7-8 to TRBJ2-2; perhaps TRBD1 as D (6 bases). Trimming cost V 5 bases and J 4 bases, with 23 bases left between them. CDR1 is SGHVS and CDR2 is FQNEAQ in the germline V gene. The CDR3 consists of 18 residues. DNA for the CDR3: TGTGCCAGCAGCCCGAGACCCCCCGGGACACGGTCCACCGGGGAGCTGTTTTTT. Residues: CASSPRPPGTRSTGELFF.

This chain joins TRBV11-2 and TRBJ1-1; tentative D call: TRBD1 (6 bases). Germline loops: CDR1 SGHAT, CDR2 FQNNGV. The CDR3 extends over 13 amino acids. V was shortened by 5 bases and J by 10 bases, with 17 bases between the two germline ends. The CDR3 region is CASSVAGDRGAFF. In DNA, the CDR3 is TGTGCCAGCAGCGTAGCAGGGGATCGCGGAGCTTTCTTT.

The CDR3 spells CASSLGTSGDLIPGGNEQFF. The CDR3 bases are TGTGCCAGCAGCCTTGGGACTAGCGGGGACCTCATCCCCGGAGGTAATGAGCAGTTCTTC. This rearrangement joins TRBV9 to TRBJ2-1, with TRBD2 matching over 13 bases. This CDR3 is built from 20 residues. The trim removed 4 bases at V and 7 bases at J, leaving 20 bases unmatched. Germline V gives CDR1 SGDLS, CDR2 YYNGEE.

The rearrangement uses TRBV7-6 and TRBJ1-3; no reliable D call. The CDR3 totals 14 residues. With 5 bases removed from V and 4 bases from J, the gap between germline ends came to 12 bases. CDR1 SGHVS and CDR2 FNYEAQ come from the germline V gene. The CDR3 DNA sequence: TGTGCCAGCAGCCCTGGTCCGACAGGAAACACCATATATTTT. It encodes CASSPGPTGNTIYF.